This T cell receptor beta chain comes out of a study of blood T cells in healthy people across ages. PBMCs were isolated at a quantity of at least 6 million per sample. The second PCR ran roughly 7 to 12 cycles with a sample-barcoded 5' primer and J-beta primers. MiXCR, run by TCRdb on the 5' RACE reads, gives a single entry per CDR3 protein. Of hundreds of thousands of distinct CDR3 sequences in the sample, 40% to 50% were seen once. As to this clonotype: Its target is not known.

The CDR3 is made up of 15 amino acids. Germline CDR1 and CDR2: SGHAT and FQDESV (reference sequence). Points from the study as a whole: Getting older went along with TCR beta diversity per million T cells dropping roughly linearly. Unsorted PBMCs blocked a conclusive comparison of naive and antigen-experienced cells. TCR beta diversity correlated strongly with naive T cell percentage.

The receptor's source is a man older than 75 in good health. This chain connects TRBV11-1 to TRBJ2-5; perhaps D is TRBD1 or TRBD2 (6 bases each). The J call is in doubt because the DNA end fits TRBJ2-1 better. The sample comprised blood. The CDR3: CASSSTQGTQETQFF. The CDR3, as DNA: TGTGCCAGCAGCTCGACCCAGGGGACTCAAGAGACCCAGTTCTTC.